These 6 T cell receptor beta chains were all obtained from the same sample, sequenced in a study of T cells and Merkel cell carcinoma outcomes. Libraries were prepared by immunoSEQ multiplex PCR; TCRdb keeps only in-frame clonotypes and omits some of them. This repertoire shows more than 12,000 clones, around nine tenths found once; its top ten account for 1.5% to 2%. The specimen sequenced was tumor tissue from Merkel cell carcinoma. The receptors stem from a human donor with Merkel cell carcinoma.

V is TRBV7-2 and J is TRBJ2-7, with D maybe TRBD2 (5 bases). Trimming cost V 0 bases and J 3 bases, with 9 bases left between them. CDR1 is SGHTA, CDR2 FQGNSA, per germline. This CDR3 has 14 amino acids. CDR3 protein: CASSLAGVIYEQYF. As DNA, the CDR3 is TGTGCCAGCAGCTTAGCGGGAGTGATCTACGAGCAGTACTTC.

V and J are TRBV5-1 and TRBJ2-1, with unresolved D. The V gene's germline CDR1 is SGHRS and CDR2 YFSETQ. Trimming took off 1 base at V and 7 bases at J, with 12 bases between the two ends. This CDR3 spans 14 amino acids. CDR3 DNA sequence: TGCGCCAGCAGCTTGAGTCCTTTCGGGAATGAGCAGTTCTTC. This codes for CASSLSPFGNEQFF.

The V gene is TRBV30, the J gene TRBJ1-5; tentatively, D is TRBD1 (5 bases). The CDR3 has 15 residues. Germline-derived CDR1 and CDR2 are GTSNPN and SVGIG (reference sequence). With 3 bases removed from V and 2 bases from J, the gap between germline ends came to 14 bases. The CDR3 DNA reads TGTGCCTGGAGCGCCTTAGGGACTGGCAATCAGCCCCAGCATTTT. This sequence encodes CAWSALGTGNQPQHF.

V gene TRBV16 combines with J gene TRBJ1-2; D not resolved. From germline, CDR1 is KGHSY and CDR2 FQNENV. This CDR3 has 19 amino acids. V shed 2 bases and J shed 4 bases, with 26 bases lying between them. CDR3 nucleotide sequence: TGTGCCAGCAGCCAACCGACACCCACCCTTCACCCAGAGGGCTATGGCTACACCTTC. Translation: CASSQPTPTLHPEGYGYTF.

V and J are TRBV5-1 and TRBJ1-6; 9 bases align to TRBD1. Germline CDR1 and CDR2: SGHRS and YFSETQ. Trimming at V came to 7 bases and at J to 5 bases, leaving 4 bases not matched to a gene. This CDR3 contains 14 residues. CDR3 in DNA: TGCGCCAGCGCCCGGGACAGGGATAATTCACCCCTCCACTTT. This encodes CASARDRDNSPLHF.

The V and J genes are TRBV18 and TRBJ2-7, with 7 nucleotides matching TRBD2. Germline V CDR1 and CDR2: KGHSH, LQKENI. The CDR3 has 13 residues. J lost 3 bases, V lost 2 bases, and 1 base had no gene match. The CDR3 spells CASSPGGSYEQYF. The CDR3 DNA reads as TGTGCCAGCTCACCAGGCGGGAGCTACGAGCAGTACTTC.